This T cell receptor beta chain was recorded in a study of blood T cell repertoires in COVID-19. V was clipped by 6 bases and J by 7 bases, with 20 bases between them. Germline V gene data show CDR1 as MNHEY and CDR2 as SMNVEV (reference sequence). The CDR3 is 15 residues long. TCRdb keeps only in-frame clones here, not all; method: immunoSEQ multiplex PCR. Of fewer than 95,000 clones listed, roughly 90% were seen once; the top ten hold less than 0.8%. Material: peripheral blood. The chain joins TRBV27 to TRBJ2-3; D is possibly TRBD2 (6 bases). The receptor's source is an elderly woman with acute or convalescent COVID-19. In DNA form, the CDR3 reads TGTGCCAGCAGGGGACTTATCCGCTCAGTAAATACGCAGTATTTT. This translates into CASRGLIRSVNTQYF.